Listed below are T cell receptor beta chains from one sample, sequenced in a study of T-cell reconstitution after alpha-beta-depleted transplantation in children. TCRdb fed the PCR reads into MiXCR, producing one record per CDR3 protein. The sample contains some 80,000 distinct CDR3 sequences, around 18% of which appear only once. The sequenced sample was PBMCs, mostly from graft donor cells, obtained 360 days after TCRalphabeta/CD19-depleted stem cell transplant. All receptors derive from a male patient under 10 years old who had a stem cell transplant for acute lymphoblastic leukemia, so the T cells may come from the graft donor. Each CDR3 is given without its conserved first and last residue.

j_call: TRBJ1-1
v_call: TRBV5-1
cdr3_aa: ASSLAYGTEAF

j_call: TRBJ1-4
v_call: TRBV5-1
cdr3_aa: ASRRTVTEKLF

j_call: TRBJ2-1
v_call: TRBV5-1
cdr3_aa: ASSPGLAGNEQF

j_call: TRBJ2-1
v_call: TRBV7-8
cdr3_aa: ASSLGLAGGDNEQF

j_call: TRBJ1-2
v_call: TRBV6-5
cdr3_aa: ASSYSGGRGRYGYT

j_call: TRBJ2-3
v_call: TRBV10-2
cdr3_aa: ASSVRDTQY

j_call: TRBJ2-1
v_call: TRBV5-1
cdr3_aa: ASSSGLAGVSNEQF

j_call: TRBJ2-7
v_call: TRBV5-1
cdr3_aa: ASSLIPLREISYEQY

j_call: TRBJ2-6
v_call: TRBV5-1
cdr3_aa: ASSPGSPSGANVLT

j_call: TRBJ2-4
v_call: TRBV12-3/TRBV12-4
cdr3_aa: ASSFSGGDKNIQY

j_call: TRBJ2-1
v_call: TRBV4-1
cdr3_aa: ASSQDQPIKGIRYNEQF

j_call: TRBJ2-7
v_call: TRBV7-9
cdr3_aa: ASSLAHPYEQY

j_call: TRBJ2-1
v_call: TRBV12-3/TRBV12-4
cdr3_aa: ASRKSGTGANEQF

j_call: TRBJ1-4
v_call: TRBV20-1
cdr3_aa: SARQAATNEKLF

j_call: TRBJ2-7
v_call: TRBV12-3/TRBV12-4
cdr3_aa: ASSLMASGNEQY

j_call: TRBJ2-7
v_call: TRBV4-1
cdr3_aa: ASSQIAGELREQY

j_call: TRBJ2-5
v_call: TRBV4-1
cdr3_aa: ASSQRDRGRETQY

j_call: TRBJ1-5
v_call: TRBV30
cdr3_aa: AWSGQEVNQPQH

j_call: TRBJ2-7
v_call: TRBV4-1
cdr3_aa: ASSHTSRDNTYEQY

j_call: TRBJ2-7
v_call: TRBV10-3
cdr3_aa: AIKRDRGYEQY

j_call: TRBJ2-2
v_call: TRBV27
cdr3_aa: ASSPAMTSGRAGELF

j_call: TRBJ2-2
v_call: TRBV6-1
cdr3_aa: ASSRTRTSGRRGELF

j_call: TRBJ2-7
v_call: TRBV20-1
cdr3_aa: SAGGMYEQY